These 3 T cell receptor beta chains came from one sample sequenced in a study of PD-1 and CTLA-4 blockade in melanoma. This table comes from immunoSEQ multiplex PCR, and its TCRdb copy is limited to in-frame clones, with some not included. Among 32,000 or so clones listed, about 88% were seen once. The source was CD8+ T cells from peripheral blood, collected before anti-PD-1 treatment. The receptors shown here come from a human donor with melanoma.

The rearrangement uses TRBV15 and TRBJ1-1; perhaps TRBD1 as D (6 bases). This CDR3 is 14 amino acids long. In germline, CDR1 is LNHNV, CDR2 YYDKDF (reference sequence). V dropped 0 bases and J dropped 9 bases, with 14 bases sitting between them. The CDR3 coding sequence is TGTGCCACCAGCAGAGATGGGTCAGGGGTTAAAGCTTTCTTT. Protein product: CATSRDGSGVKAFF. The full variable domain, in which reference TRBV15 and TRBJ1-1 provide the parts outside the CDR3, is DAMVIQNPRYQVTQFGKPVTLSCSQTLNHNVMYWYQQKSSQAPKLLFHYYDKDFNNEADTPDNFQSRRPNTSFCFLDIRSPGLGDTAMYLCATSRDGSGVKAFFGQGTRLTVV.

The chain has TRBV19 and TRBJ2-1; 11 bases align to TRBD2. V trimming: 4 bases; J trimming: 5 bases; junction bases outside the gene matches: 1. Germline loops: CDR1 LNHDA, CDR2 SQIVND (reference sequence). The CDR3 is 14 amino acids. The CDR3 DNA reads TGTGCCAGTAGTACTAGCGGGGGGAACAATGAGCAGTTCTTC. Residues: CASSTSGGNNEQFF.

This chain connects TRBV12-5 to TRBJ2-2, with 11 bases lining up with TRBD2. This CDR3 has 16 amino acids. Germline V lookup: CDR1 LGHNT, CDR2 FRNRAP. Trimming at V came to 5 bases and at J to 2 bases, leaving 4 bases not matched to a gene. The CDR3 loop is CASGLLAGDNTGELFF. CDR3 in DNA: TGTGCTAGTGGTCTACTAGCGGGGGATAACACCGGGGAGCTGTTTTTT.